The clone carrying this TCR beta chain was counted between two and nine times. Antigen: not known. Patients were excluded for uncontrolled infection, other autoimmune disease, pregnancy or lactation. PBMCs were sourced from 9 to 10 ml fresh peripheral blood. RNA transcripts yielded amplified TCR beta CDR3 regions. The TCR CDR3 first-round RT-PCR relied on the HTBI primer set. A single record per CDR3 protein comes from TCRdb applying MiXCR to the multiplex PCR reads. The table has 600,000 to 650,000 distinct CDR3 sequences, about a sixth seen once. The sample is drawn from a study of T cells in Graves' hyperthyroidism and ophthalmopathy. Study-level results: Ophthalmopathy onset followed model prediction by a median around 6.9 months. Ophthalmopathy could be told apart from stable hyperthyroidism with a 13 V-J model.

The germline V and J ends were trimmed by 5 bases and 1 base, with 17 bases remaining between them. The V gene's germline CDR1 is MNHEY and CDR2 SVGEGT. The length of the CDR3 is 16 residues. The chain recombines TRBV6-2 or TRBV6-3 with TRBJ2-5; D might be TRBD2 (6 bases). The specimen sequenced was blood. The clonotype originates from a woman in her 30s with Graves' hyperthyroidism. CDR3 DNA sequence: TGTGCCAGCAGTACCATTGGCGGGACCATCCAAGAGACCCAGTACTTC. Its translation: CASSTIGGTIQETQYF.